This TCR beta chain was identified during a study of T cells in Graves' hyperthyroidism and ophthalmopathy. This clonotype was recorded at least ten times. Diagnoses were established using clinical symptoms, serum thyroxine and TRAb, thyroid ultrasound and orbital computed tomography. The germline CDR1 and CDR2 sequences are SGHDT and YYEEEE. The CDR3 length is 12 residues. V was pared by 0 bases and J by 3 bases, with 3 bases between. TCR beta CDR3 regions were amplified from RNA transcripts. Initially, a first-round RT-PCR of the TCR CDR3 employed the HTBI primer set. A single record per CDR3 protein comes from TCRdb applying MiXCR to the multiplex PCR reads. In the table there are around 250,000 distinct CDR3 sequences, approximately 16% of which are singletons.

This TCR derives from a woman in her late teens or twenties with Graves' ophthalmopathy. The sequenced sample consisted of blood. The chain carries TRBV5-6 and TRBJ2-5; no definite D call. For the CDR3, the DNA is TGTGCCAGCAGCTTGGAGAAAGAGACCCAGTACTTC. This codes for CASSLEKETQYF. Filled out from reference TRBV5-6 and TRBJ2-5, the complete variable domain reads DAGVTQSPTHLIKTRGQQVTLRCSPKSGHDTVSWYQQALGQGPQFIFQYYEEEERQRGNFPDRFSGHQFPNYSSELNVNALLLGDSALYLCASSLEKETQYFGPGTRLLVL.